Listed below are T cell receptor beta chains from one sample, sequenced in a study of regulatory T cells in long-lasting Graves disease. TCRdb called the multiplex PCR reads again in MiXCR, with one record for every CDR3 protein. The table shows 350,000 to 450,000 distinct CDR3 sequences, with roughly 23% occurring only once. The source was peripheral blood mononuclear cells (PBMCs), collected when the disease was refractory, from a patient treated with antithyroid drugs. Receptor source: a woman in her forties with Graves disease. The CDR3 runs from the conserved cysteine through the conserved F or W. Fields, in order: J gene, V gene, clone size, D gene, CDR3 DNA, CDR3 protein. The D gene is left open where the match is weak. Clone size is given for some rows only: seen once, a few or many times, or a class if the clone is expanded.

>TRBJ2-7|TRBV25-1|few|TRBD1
TGTGCCAGCAGACAGGGGGTGAGACCCTACGAGCAGTACTTC
CASRQGVRPYEQYF
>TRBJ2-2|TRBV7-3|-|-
TGTGCCAGCAGCTTAAATTACAGGGCGGGCACCGGGGAGCTGTTTTTT
CASSLNYRAGTGELFF
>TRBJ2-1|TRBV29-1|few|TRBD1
TGCAGCGCCTTAGATATGGGACAGGGGGCCGAAAAGGAGTTCTTC
CSALDMGQGAEKEFF
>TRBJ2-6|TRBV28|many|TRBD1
TGTGCCAGCAGTTTCTTGGACAGGGAGGTGGCCAACGTCCTGACTTTC
CASSFLDREVANVLTF
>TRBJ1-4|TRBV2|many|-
TGTGCCAGCAGTGGAGGCACCAGTTACAATGAAAAACTGTTTTTT
CASSGGTSYNEKLFF
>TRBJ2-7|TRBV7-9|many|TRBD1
TGTGCCAGCGCGACAGGGATCTACGAGCAGTACTTC
CASATGIYEQYF
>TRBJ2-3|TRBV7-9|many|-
TGTGCCAGCAGTTTCACAGATACGCAGTATTTT
CASSFTDTQYF
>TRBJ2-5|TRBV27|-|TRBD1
TGTGCCAGTGGGTGGGACAGCCAAGAGACCCAGTACTTC
CASGWDSQETQYF
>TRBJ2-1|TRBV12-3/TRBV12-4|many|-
TGTGCCAGCAGTGTTAGCGGGACAGTAAACCCTACCTACAATGAGCAGTTCTTC
CASSVSGTVNPTYNEQFF
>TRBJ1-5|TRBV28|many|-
TGTGCCAGCAGTTTATCGGGGGGCAATCAGCCCCAGCATTTT
CASSLSGGNQPQHF
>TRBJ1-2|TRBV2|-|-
TGTGCCAGCAGTGAAGCAACAGGCGTCGACTATGGCTACACCTTC
CASSEATGVDYGYTF
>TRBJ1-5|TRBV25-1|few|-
TGTGCCAGCAGTGAAACAGGCCTAAGGAATCAGCCCCAGCATTTT
CASSETGLRNQPQHF
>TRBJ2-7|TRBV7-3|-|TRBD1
TGTGCCAGCAGCCTGGAACGGGACAGGCTAGGTTACGAGCAGTACTTC
CASSLERDRLGYEQYF
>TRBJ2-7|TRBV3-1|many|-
TGTGCCAGCAGCCTGATGGGATCGGGCGAGCAGTACTTC
CASSLMGSGEQYF
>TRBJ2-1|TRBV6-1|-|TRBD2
TGTGCCAGCACCCTCACCGGGACTAGCGGACACTCCTACAATGAGCAGTTCTTC
CASTLTGTSGHSYNEQFF
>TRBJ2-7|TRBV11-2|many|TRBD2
TGTGCCAGCAGCTTAGTCGGCTGGACTAGCGGCGAGCAGTACTTC
CASSLVGWTSGEQYF
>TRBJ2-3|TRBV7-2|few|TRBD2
TGTGCCAGCAGCCTAGAGCGACTAGCAACGCAGTATTTT
CASSLERLATQYF
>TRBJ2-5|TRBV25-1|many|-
TGTGCCAGCAGTGCTGGCGTCGGAGCAGAGACCCAGTACTTC
CASSAGVGAETQYF
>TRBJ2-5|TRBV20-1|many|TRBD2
TGCAGTGCTGTATCACCGGGACTAGCGGGAGGCACGCAAGAGACCCAGTACTTC
CSAVSPGLAGGTQETQYF
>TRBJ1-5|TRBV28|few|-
TGTGCCAGCATTTTCGGGGGGAATCAGCCCCAGCATTTT
CASIFGGNQPQHF
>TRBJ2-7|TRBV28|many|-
TGTGCCAGCAGCCAGGGGACCTCCTACGAGCAGTACTTC
CASSQGTSYEQYF
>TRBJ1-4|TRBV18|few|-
TGTGCCAGCACCAGGGGTTTTCGCGGTGAAAAACTGTTTTTT
CASTRGFRGEKLFF
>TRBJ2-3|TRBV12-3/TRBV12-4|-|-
TGTGCCAGCAGTTTTATCAGGATGGATACGCAGTATTTT
CASSFIRMDTQYF
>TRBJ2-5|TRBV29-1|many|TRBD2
TGCAGCGTTGACCGACTAGCGGGAGCTCAAGAGACCCAGTACTTC
CSVDRLAGAQETQYF
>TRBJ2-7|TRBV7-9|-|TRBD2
TGTGCCAGCAGCCCGACTAGCACCGCCGAGCAGTACTTC
CASSPTSTAEQYF
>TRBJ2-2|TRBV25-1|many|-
TGTGCCAGCAGTGAACCCCCTACCGCGAACACCGGGGAGCTGTTTTTT
CASSEPPTANTGELFF